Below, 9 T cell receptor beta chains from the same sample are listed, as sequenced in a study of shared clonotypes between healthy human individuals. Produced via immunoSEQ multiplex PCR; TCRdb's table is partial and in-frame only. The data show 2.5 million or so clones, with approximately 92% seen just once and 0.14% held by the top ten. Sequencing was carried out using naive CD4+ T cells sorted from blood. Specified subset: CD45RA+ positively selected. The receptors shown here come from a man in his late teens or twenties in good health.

CDR3 sequence (DNA): TGTGCCAGCACCGAACCTGGACTAGCCGGGAATGAGCAGTTCTTC. Protein: CASTEPGLAGNEQFF. This chain links TRBV7-3 with TRBJ2-1, with 8 bases identical to TRBD2. Germline CDR1 SGHTA, CDR2 FQGTGA. The CDR3 is made up of 15 amino acids. V was pared by 7 bases and J by 7 bases, with 12 bases of the junction left unmatched.

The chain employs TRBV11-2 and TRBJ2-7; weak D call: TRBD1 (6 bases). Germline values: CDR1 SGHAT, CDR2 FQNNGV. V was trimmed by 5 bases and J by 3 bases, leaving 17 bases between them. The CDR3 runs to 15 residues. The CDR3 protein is CASSPGTGMYYEQYF. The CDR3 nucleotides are TGTGCCAGCAGCCCCGGAACAGGGATGTACTACGAGCAGTACTTC.

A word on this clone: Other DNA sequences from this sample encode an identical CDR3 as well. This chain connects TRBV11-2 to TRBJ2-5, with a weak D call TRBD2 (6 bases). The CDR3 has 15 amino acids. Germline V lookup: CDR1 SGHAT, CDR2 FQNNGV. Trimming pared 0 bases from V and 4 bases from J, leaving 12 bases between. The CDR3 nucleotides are TGTGCCAGCAGCTTAGATGGGACTGGCGGAGAGACCCAGTACTTC. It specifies CASSLDGTGGETQYF.

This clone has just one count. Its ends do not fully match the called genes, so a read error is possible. The CDR3 bases are TGTGCCAGCAGCCTAGCGGGAGCGATTGGGGCCGGGGAGCTGTTTTTT. Residues: CASSLAGAIGAGELFF. V gene TRBV7-2 combines with J gene TRBJ2-2; 10 positions match TRBD2. Germline assignment: CDR1 SGHTA and CDR2 FQGNSA. This CDR3 has 16 amino acids.

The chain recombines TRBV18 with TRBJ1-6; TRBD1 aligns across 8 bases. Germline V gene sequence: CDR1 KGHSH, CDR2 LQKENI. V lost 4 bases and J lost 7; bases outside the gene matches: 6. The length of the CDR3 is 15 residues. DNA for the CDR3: TGTGCCAGCTCACTTCTCCAGGGGGCGAATTCACCCCTCCACTTT. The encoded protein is CASSLLQGANSPLHF.

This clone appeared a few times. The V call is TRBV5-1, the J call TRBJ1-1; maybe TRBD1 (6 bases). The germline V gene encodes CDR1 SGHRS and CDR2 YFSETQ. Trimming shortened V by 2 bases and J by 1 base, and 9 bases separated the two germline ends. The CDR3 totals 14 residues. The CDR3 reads CASSLHRANTEAFF. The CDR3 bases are TGCGCCAGCAGCTTACACAGGGCGAACACTGAAGCTTTCTTT. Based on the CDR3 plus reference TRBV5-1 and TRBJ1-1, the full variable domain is KAGVTQTPRYLIKTRGQQVTLSCSPISGHRSVSWYQQTPGQGLQFLFEYFSETQRNKGNFPGRFSGRQFSNSRSEMNVSTLELGDSALYLCASSLHRANTEAFFGQGTRLTVV.

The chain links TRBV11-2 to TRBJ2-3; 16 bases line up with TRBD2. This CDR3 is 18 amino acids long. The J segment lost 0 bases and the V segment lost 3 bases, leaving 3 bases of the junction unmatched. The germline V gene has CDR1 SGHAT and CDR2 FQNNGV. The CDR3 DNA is TGTGCCAGCAGCTTGGGACTAGCGGGAGGGATTAGCACAGATACGCAGTATTTT. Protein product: CASSLGLAGGISTDTQYF.

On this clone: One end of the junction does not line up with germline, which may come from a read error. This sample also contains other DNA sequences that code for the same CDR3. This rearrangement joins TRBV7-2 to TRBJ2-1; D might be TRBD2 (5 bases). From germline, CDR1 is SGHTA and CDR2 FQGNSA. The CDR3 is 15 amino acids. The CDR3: CASSLGLASYNEQFF. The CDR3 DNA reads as TGTGCCAGCAGTTTAGGACTCGCTTCCTACAATGAGCAGTTCTTC. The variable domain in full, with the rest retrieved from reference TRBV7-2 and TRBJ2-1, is GAGVSQSPSNKVTEKGKDVELRCDPISGHTALYWYRQSLGQGLEFLIYFQGNSAPDKSGLPSDRFSAERTGGSVSTLTIQRTQQEDSAVYLCASSLGLASYNEQFFGPGTRLTVL.

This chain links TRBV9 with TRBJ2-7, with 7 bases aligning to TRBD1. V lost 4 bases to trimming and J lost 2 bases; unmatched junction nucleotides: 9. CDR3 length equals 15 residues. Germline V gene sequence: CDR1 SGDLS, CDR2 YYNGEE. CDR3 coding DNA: TGTGCCAGCAGCAAAGGACAGGATATTACCTACGAGCAGTACTTC. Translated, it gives CASSKGQDITYEQYF.